These 16 T cell receptor beta chains were sequenced from one sample in a study of OX40 agonist ivuxolimab in advanced cancers. Profiling relied on immunoSEQ multiplex PCR, and the TCRdb table lists in-frame clones only, not all of them. The sample yields some 78,000 clones, around nine tenths seen once. The sample was CD4+ or CD8+ T cells sorted from blood, taken in a trial of the OX40 agonist ivuxolimab. The receptors originated from an adult with an advanced solid tumor such as melanoma, head and neck, liver or kidney cancer.

The chain couples TRBV7-8 to TRBJ1-5, with D unresolved. The V and J ends lost 2 bases and 1 base respectively, with 12 bases between them. Germline CDR1 reads SGHVS; CDR2 reads FQNEAQ. CDR3 length: 16 residues. In DNA form, the CDR3 reads TGTGCCAGCAGCTTATTAAGATCAAGCAGCAATCAGCCCCAGCATTTT. It codes for CASSLLRSSSNQPQHF. Full variable domain (remainder filled in from reference TRBV7-8 and TRBJ1-5): GAGVSQSPRYKVAKRGQDVALRCDPISGHVSLFWYQQALGQGPEFLTYFQNEAQLDKSGLPSDRFFAERPEGSVSTLKIQRTQQEDSAVYLCASSLLRSSSNQPQHFGDGTRLSIL.

The chain joins TRBV4-3 to TRBJ2-1, with D unclear. The V gene lost 1 base and the J gene lost 10 bases, with 8 bases spanning the gap. CDR1 is LGHNA, CDR2 YSLEER, per germline. The CDR3 sequence is 12 residues long. CDR3 sequence: CASSQGQLEQFF. As DNA, the CDR3 is TGCGCCAGCAGCCAAGGACAATTAGAGCAGTTCTTC.

Comment on this clone: The same CDR3 also results from other DNA sequences found in this sample. The chain has TRBV5-1 and TRBJ1-1; TRBD1 is a possible D gene (5 bases). The CDR3 has 12 amino acids. From germline, CDR1 is SGHRS and CDR2 YFSETQ. The V and J ends lost 3 bases and 5 bases respectively, with 8 bases between them. CDR3 DNA: TGCGCCAGCAGCTCTGGGGGAACTGAAGCTTTCTTT. This translates into CASSSGGTEAFF.

The chain links TRBV5-1 to TRBJ1-4, with D possibly TRBD1 on 5 matching bases. This CDR3 comprises 15 residues. Trimming removed 4 bases at V and 8 bases at J, with 18 bases between. Germline values: CDR1 SGHRS, CDR2 YFSETQ. Here the CDR3 DNA reads TGCGCCAGCAGCCTTGGCGGTCAGGGTATGGAAAAACTGTTTTTT. Its translation is CASSLGGQGMEKLFF.

The chain is built from TRBV4-2 and TRBJ2-7, with TRBD1 matching over 9 bases. Germline values: CDR1 LGHNA, CDR2 YNFKEQ. The J segment lost 7 bases and the V segment lost 1 base, leaving 8 bases of the junction unmatched. The CDR3 loop spans 15 amino acids. The DNA of the CDR3 is TGTGCCAGCAGCCAAGGGGGGACAGGGTTGGTAGAGCAGTACTTC. This translates into CASSQGGTGLVEQYF.

V and J are TRBV6-1 and TRBJ1-2; D is perhaps TRBD1 (5 bases). Germline lookup yields CDR1 MNHNS and CDR2 SASEGT. This CDR3 is built from 13 residues. Trimming removed 8 bases at V and 10 bases at J, with 20 bases between. The CDR3 DNA sequence: TGTGCCAGCCGCGGCGGGGGACCGCGGGACTACACCTTC. The encoded protein is CASRGGGPRDYTF.

Note on this clone: The same CDR3 also results from other DNA sequences found in this sample. The chain joins TRBV7-2 to TRBJ2-3; maybe TRBD2 (5 bases). CDR3 length: 14 amino acids. Trimming cost V 2 bases and J 2 bases, with 8 bases left between them. CDR1 is SGHTA, CDR2 FQGNSA, per germline. In DNA form, the CDR3 reads TGTGCCAGCAGCTTACGCGGGCCCACAGATACGCAGTATTTT. Encoded protein: CASSLRGPTDTQYF.

The chain links TRBV7-2 to TRBJ2-1, with 9 bases identical to TRBD2. Trimming took 7 bases from V and 7 from J; bases not matched to a gene: 14. The CDR3 has 16 residues. CDR1 and CDR2 (germline): SGHTA, FQGNSA. CDR3: CASTNWGRGGPNEQFF. In DNA form, the CDR3 reads TGTGCCAGCACCAACTGGGGGCGGGGGGGCCCGAATGAGCAGTTCTTC.

The J gene is TRBJ2-6, the V gene TRBV28; 7 bases agree with TRBD1. This CDR3 has 16 residues. Germline V gives CDR1 MDHEN, CDR2 SYDVKM. In DNA form, the CDR3 reads TGTCCTCAGCCCCCGACAGGGAAAACTGGGGCCAACGTCCTGACTTTC. Amino acid sequence: CPQPPTGKTGANVLTF.

This chain joins TRBV14 and TRBJ2-1; D is perhaps TRBD2 (5 bases). V shed 1 base and J shed 7 bases, with 5 bases lying between them. The CDR3 spans 12 residues. Looked up from germline, CDR1 is SGHDN and CDR2 is FVKESK. The CDR3 loop reads CASSQGGNEQFF. Written as DNA, the CDR3 is TGTGCCAGCAGCCAAGGCGGGAATGAGCAGTTCTTC.

This chain uses TRBV19 with TRBJ1-5; a weak D match, TRBD1 (5 bases). Germline CDR1 LNHDA, CDR2 SQIVND (reference sequence). CDR3 length equals 13 residues. V gave up 8 bases and J gave up 4 bases, with 12 bases separating them. This chain's CDR3 is CASSAAGNQPQHF. DNA of the CDR3: TGTGCCAGTTCCGCGGCAGGGAATCAGCCCCAGCATTTT.

A few counts support this clone. The chain has TRBV19 and TRBJ1-2; no reliable D call. CDR3 size: 16 residues. Per germline, CDR1 LNHDA and CDR2 SQIVND (reference sequence). Trimming pared 1 base from V and 8 bases from J, leaving 20 bases between. The CDR3 loop is CASSIVGRQVDSGYTF. For the CDR3, the DNA is TGTGCCAGTAGTATAGTTGGGAGGCAGGTTGATTCCGGCTACACCTTC. The full variable domain, rest sourced from reference TRBV19 and TRBJ1-2, is DGGITQSPKYLFRKEGQNVTLSCEQNLNHDAMYWYRQDPGQGLRLIYYSQIVNDFQKGDIAEGYSVSREKKESFPLTVTSAQKNPTAFYLCASSIVGRQVDSGYTFGSGTRLTVV.

The J gene is TRBJ1-2, the V gene TRBV7-2; tentative D call: TRBD1 (6 bases). Germline-derived CDR1 and CDR2 are SGHTA and FQGNSA. Trimming took 0 bases from V and 3 from J, leaving 17 bases between them. CDR3 length: 17 residues. The CDR3: CASSLAGGTLQDYGYTF. The CDR3 bases are TGTGCCAGCAGCTTAGCTGGGGGGACACTCCAAGACTATGGCTACACCTTC.

The chain is built from TRBV18 and TRBJ1-3; D unresolved. The CDR3 totals 15 residues. Germline V gives CDR1 KGHSH, CDR2 LQKENI. V was clipped by 3 bases and J by 4 bases, with 13 bases between them. CDR3 sequence reads: CASSPQATVGNTIYF. Written as DNA, the CDR3 is TGTGCCAGCTCACCTCAGGCTACCGTAGGAAACACCATATATTTT. The full variable domain, completed using reference TRBV18 and TRBJ1-3, is NAGVMQNPRHLVRRRGQEARLRCSPMKGHSHVYWYRQLPEEGLKFMVYLQKENIIDESGMPKERFSAEFPKEGPSILRIQQVVRGDSAAYFCASSPQATVGNTIYFGEGSWLTVV.

The V gene is TRBV10-3, the J gene TRBJ2-2; the D call may be TRBD1 or TRBD2 (6 bases each). Germline V lookup: CDR1 ENHRY, CDR2 SYGVKD. The V gene lost 0 bases and the J gene lost 1 base, with 12 bases spanning the gap. The CDR3 contains 17 residues. The DNA for the CDR3 is TGTGCCATCAGTGAGTCGAGAGGGGGACTGAACACCGGGGAGCTGTTTTTT. It translates to CAISESRGGLNTGELFF.

V usage is TRBV11-1 and J usage is TRBJ2-7; D is ambiguous. V shed 3 bases and J shed 12 bases, with 24 bases lying between them. CDR1 is SGHAT, CDR2 FQDESV, per germline (reference sequence). The CDR3 loop spans 15 amino acids. CDR3 amino acids: CASSLAYGSRTGRYF. The CDR3 region has the DNA TGTGCCAGCAGCTTGGCCTATGGCAGCCGGACCGGCCGGTACTTC.